These 21 T cell receptor beta chains were all obtained from the same sample, sequenced in a study of blood T cells in healthy people across ages. Primers used in a second PCR of roughly 7 to 12 cycles were a sample-barcoded 5' primer and a J-beta primer mix. TCRdb fed the 5' RACE reads into MiXCR, producing one record per CDR3 protein. This table has around 750,000 distinct CDR3 sequences, approximately 55% appearing once. Sequencing was carried out using blood. These receptors were collected from a man older than 75 in good health.

CDR3 region: CSAREGTSVVTEAFF. The DNA for the CDR3 is TGCAGTGCTAGAGAGGGGACGTCTGTGGTCACTGAAGCTTTCTTT. The chain joins TRBV20-1 to TRBJ1-1; D possibly corresponds to TRBD1 (5 bases). Germline lookup yields CDR1 DFQATT and CDR2 SNEGSKA (reference sequence). The V end lost 0 bases, the J end lost 4 bases, and 15 bases lay between the germline ends. The CDR3 covers 15 residues.

This clonotype was detected only a few times. The rearrangement uses TRBV13 and TRBJ1-2, with D unclear. Trimming stripped 2 bases from V and 12 bases from J, with 13 bases between. The germline CDR1 and CDR2 sequences are PRHDT and FYEKMQ (reference sequence). The CDR3 has 12 amino acids. The CDR3 loop reads CASSLYGKSHTF. Here the CDR3 DNA reads TGTGCCAGCAGCTTATATGGGAAGAGCCACACCTTC.

Note on this clonotype: Being one base from a much bigger clone, this may be a read error. This sequence joins TRBV7-2 and TRBJ2-1; TRBD2 matches 7 bases. Germline V gives CDR1 SGHTA, CDR2 FQGNSA. CDR3 size: 14 residues. This CDR3 reads CASGRESSYDEQFF. The DNA of the CDR3 is TGTGCCAGCGGGCGGGAGAGCTCCTACGATGAGCAGTTCTTC. The full variable domain, its missing parts supplied by reference TRBV7-2 and TRBJ2-1, is GAGVSQSPSNKVTEKGKDVELRCDPISGHTALYWYRQSLGQGLEFLIYFQGNSAPDKSGLPSDRFSAERTGGSVSTLTIQRTQQEDSAVYLCASGRESSYDEQFFGPGTRLTVL.

This clonotype was found a few times. The chain uses TRBV20-1 and TRBJ2-4; D is unresolved. Trimming removed 6 bases from V and 5 bases from J, with 17 bases in between. CDR3 length equals 14 residues. The germline V gene encodes CDR1 DFQATT and CDR2 SNEGSKA (reference sequence). The CDR3 is CSAVDPRLQNIQYF. As DNA, the CDR3 is TGCAGTGCCGTAGACCCGCGCCTCCAAAACATTCAGTACTTC.

The genes are TRBV12-3 or TRBV12-4 and TRBJ2-1, with TRBD1 as a possible D gene (6 bases). V lost 6 bases, J lost 3 bases, and 15 bases lay in between. This CDR3 comprises 15 residues. The CDR3 DNA reads as TGTGCCAGCAGCGTCCAGGGGTTCAGCTACAATGAGCAGTTCTTC. This gives the protein CASSVQGFSYNEQFF.

This clonotype has ten or more counts. J is TRBJ1-5 and V is TRBV20-1; the D gene is possibly TRBD1 (6 bases). Germline CDR1 is DFQATT and CDR2 is SNEGSKA (reference sequence). The ends were cut back, 6 bases at V and 9 bases at J, with 18 bases in the middle. This CDR3 has 13 amino acids. Here the CDR3 DNA reads TGCAGTGCCAAACAGGGTGCTTCGCTGCCCCAGCATTTT. This codes for CSAKQGASLPQHF.

This clonotype was observed a handful of times. This sequence joins TRBV7-2 and TRBJ2-6; D is ambiguous. The CDR3 consists of 17 residues. V was shortened by 4 bases and J by 1 base, with 14 bases between the two germline ends. The germline V gene has CDR1 SGHTA and CDR2 FQGNSA. This CDR3 reads CASSSTGVSSGANVLTF. CDR3 bases: TGTGCCAGCAGCTCCACTGGGGTGTCTTCTGGGGCCAACGTCCTGACTTTC.

The V and J genes are TRBV7-2 and TRBJ1-5; TRBD1 might be the D (5 bases). Germline V gene data show CDR1 as SGHTA and CDR2 as FQGNSA. The V and J ends lost 0 bases and 4 bases respectively, with 10 bases between them. The CDR3 is made up of 15 amino acids. The CDR3 reads CASSLAGVRNQPQHF. DNA of the CDR3: TGTGCCAGCAGCTTAGCGGGGGTTCGTAATCAGCCCCAGCATTTT.

V gene TRBV7-9 combines with J gene TRBJ2-1, with D uncertain. The CDR3 has 13 residues. Germline CDR1 and CDR2: SEHNR and FQNEAQ (reference sequence). The V and J ends lost 5 bases and 4 bases respectively, with 9 bases between them. Here the CDR3 DNA reads TGTGCCAGCAGCCCCCCCAGGTACAATGAGCAGTTCTTC. It yields the protein CASSPPRYNEQFF.

The chain employs TRBV15 and TRBJ2-1, with 7 positions matching TRBD1. Trimming cost V 5 bases and J 0 bases; bases outside gene matches: 10. The CDR3 totals 17 residues. The germline CDR1 and CDR2 sequences are LNHNV and YYDKDF (reference sequence). The DNA for the CDR3 is TGTGCCACCAGCGGTCTAGGGGGCTGGGACTCCTACAATGAGCAGTTCTTC. Residues: CATSGLGGWDSYNEQFF.

This rearrangement joins TRBV28 to TRBJ2-1; D may match TRBD1 or TRBD2 (5 bases each). Germline V lookup: CDR1 MDHEN, CDR2 SYDVKM. The CDR3 is 15 residues long. The germline V and J ends were trimmed by 6 bases and 0 bases, with 12 bases remaining between them. CDR3 in DNA: TGTGCCAGCAGCCTGGTCGGGGCCTCCTACAATGAGCAGTTCTTC. Its protein is CASSLVGASYNEQFF.

The chain is built from TRBV12-3 or TRBV12-4 and TRBJ2-1, with 10 positions matching TRBD2. J gave up 5 bases and V 4 bases, and 5 bases lay outside the gene matches. CDR3 size: 15 residues. The CDR3 DNA is TGTGCCAGCAGTTACAGCGGGAGGGGGGACAATGAGCAGTTCTTC. Translated, it gives CASSYSGRGDNEQFF.

The rearrangement uses TRBV20-1 and TRBJ2-1; 8 bases agree with TRBD2. The V segment lost 5 bases and the J segment 2 bases; nucleotides outside the gene matches: 8. The CDR3 has 15 residues. Germline V lookup: CDR1 DFQATT, CDR2 SNEGSKA (reference sequence). This chain's CDR3 is CSAPQEREPYNEQFF. CDR3 sequence (DNA): TGCAGTGCTCCCCAGGAGCGGGAGCCCTACAATGAGCAGTTCTTC.

This sequence joins TRBV21-1 and TRBJ2-1; the D call of TRBD2 is as the table states it, not checked on the DNA. TRBV21-1 is a known pseudogene. The CDR3 has 18 residues. CDR3 in DNA: TGTGCCAGCAGCAAATGGAGGGGACCGGGGAGCTCCTACAATGAGCAGTTCTTC. This gives the protein CASSKWRGPGSSYNEQFF.

A note on this clonotype: Its ends do not fully match the called genes, so a read error is possible. V and J are TRBV12-3 or TRBV12-4 and TRBJ2-3, with D maybe TRBD1 (7 bases). The CDR3 length is 17 residues. CDR3 coding DNA: TGTGCCAGTAGTTTAGTTCTAGGGGGCCGCGCGGGGGATACGCAGTATTTT. It specifies CASSLVLGGRAGDTQYF.

V gene TRBV5-1 combines with J gene TRBJ2-7; TRBD2 matches at 11 bases. The V gene's germline CDR1 is SGHRS and CDR2 YFSETQ. The CDR3 is 20 residues long. With V trimmed by 0 bases and J by 0 bases, 14 bases remained unmatched. The CDR3 DNA is TGCGCCAGCAGCTTGGCCAGGTTGGAGACTAGCGGGAAAGTCTCCTACGAGCAGTACTTC. Its translation: CASSLARLETSGKVSYEQYF.

This clonotype has more than one count but fewer than ten. J is TRBJ2-4 and V is TRBV5-1; 7 bases fit TRBD2. The DNA matches TRBJ2-7 better at its end, which makes the J call doubtful. The CDR3 is 15 residues long. Germline V gene data show CDR1 as SGHRS and CDR2 as YFSETQ. The CDR3 loop is CASSLEAGVRNEQYF. The CDR3 region has the DNA TGCGCCAGCAGCTTGGAGGCGGGAGTGAGAAACGAGCAGTACTTC.

The V call is TRBV27, the J call TRBJ2-6; D is perhaps TRBD2 (6 bases). Trimming pared 4 bases from V and 3 bases from J, leaving 10 bases between. In germline, CDR1 is MNHEY, CDR2 SMNVEV (reference sequence). The CDR3 consists of 15 residues. DNA for the CDR3: TGTGCCAGCAGTTCCCAGGGACTTGGGGCCAACGTCCTGACTTTC. It translates to CASSSQGLGANVLTF.

The chain couples TRBV29-1 to TRBJ2-3, with D unclear. CDR3 length equals 10 residues. V was shortened by 0 bases and J by 12 bases, with 7 bases between the two germline ends. CDR1 and CDR2 from the germline V gene are SQVTM and ANQGSEA. CDR3 DNA sequence: TGCAGCGTTGAAGAGAGAGGACAGTATTTT. Protein product: CSVEERGQYF.

This clonotype was picked up many times. This rearrangement joins TRBV18 to TRBJ2-7; perhaps TRBD2 as D (5 bases). Trimming shortened V by 8 bases and J by 6 bases, and 17 bases separated the two germline ends. CDR1 and CDR2 from the germline V gene are KGHSH and LQKENI. CDR3 length: 13 residues. The CDR3 is CASSPGTVGEQYF. CDR3 DNA sequence: TGTGCCAGCAGTCCGGGAACAGTCGGCGAGCAGTACTTC.

The chain couples TRBV11-2 to TRBJ2-1; 8 bases are a match to TRBD2. Germline V gives CDR1 SGHAT, CDR2 FQNNGV. The CDR3 covers 13 residues. After removal of 2 bases from V and 8 bases from J, the junction contained 2 bases not matched to a gene. For the CDR3, the DNA is TGTGCCAGCAGCTTAAGGGGACTAGATGAGCAGTTCTTC. It yields the protein CASSLRGLDEQFF.